Following are 27 T cell receptor beta chains from one sample sequenced in a study of T cells in Graves' hyperthyroidism and ophthalmopathy. From RNA transcripts, TCR beta CDR3 regions were amplified. The TCR CDR3 was amplified in a first-round RT-PCR using the HTBI primer set. TCRdb independently ran MiXCR on the multiplex PCR reads; one entry per CDR3 protein. Of roughly 560,000 distinct CDR3 sequences listed, roughly 15% are singletons. The specimen was blood. These receptors all stem from a woman between 40 and 55 years old with Graves' ophthalmopathy.

V is TRBV28 and J is TRBJ2-5; 7 nucleotides match TRBD1. The CDR3 is 17 residues long. Germline lookup yields CDR1 MDHEN and CDR2 SYDVKM. V lost 0 bases to trimming and J lost 2 bases; unmatched junction nucleotides: 9. CDR3 amino acids: CASSLWGQGVNQETQYF. The CDR3 DNA reads as TGTGCCAGCAGTTTATGGGGCCAGGGGGTGAATCAAGAGACCCAGTACTTC.

The table lists this clonotype with a few counts. The chain links TRBV7-9 to TRBJ1-1; D not certain. Germline CDR1 reads SEHNR; CDR2 reads FQNEAQ (reference sequence). The V and J ends lost 0 bases and 5 bases respectively, with 13 bases between them. The CDR3 length is 15 residues. The CDR3 nucleotides read TGTGCCAGCAGCTTAGCGTTAACAGTTAGGACTGAAGCTTTCTTT. It specifies CASSLALTVRTEAFF.

Only a few counts were recorded for this clonotype. The genes are TRBV30 and TRBJ2-2, with TRBD1 matching over 9 bases. Trimming removed 7 bases from V and 3 bases from J; junction bases left unmatched: 9. This CDR3 spans 15 amino acids. CDR1 and CDR2 from the germline V gene are GTSNPN and SVGIG (reference sequence). CDR3 sequence reads: CASMGQGSHTGELFF. The CDR3 DNA reads as TGTGCCTCGATGGGACAGGGTAGTCACACCGGGGAGCTGTTTTTT.

This clonotype was counted ten times or more. The V and J genes are TRBV12-3 or TRBV12-4 and TRBJ2-7, with 9 bases identical to TRBD2. V trimming: 3 bases; J trimming: 4 bases; junction bases outside the gene matches: 4. The CDR3 runs 14 residues. CDR3 nucleotides: TGTGCCAGCAGTTTGTCAGCGGGAGGTTACGAGCAGTACTTC. It yields the protein CASSLSAGGYEQYF.

The V and J genes are TRBV6-2 or TRBV6-3 and TRBJ1-2; weak D call: TRBD1 (5 bases). The CDR3 has 14 residues. Germline assignment: CDR1 MNHEY and CDR2 SVGEGT. V gave up 0 bases and J gave up 4 bases, with 9 bases separating them. CDR3: CASSYSTQGYGYTF. Written as DNA, the CDR3 is TGTGCCAGCAGTTACTCGACCCAGGGCTATGGCTACACCTTC.

This clonotype was recorded at least ten times. The V and J genes are TRBV6-4 and TRBJ2-2, with D unresolved. There are 14 residues in the CDR3. Trimming removed 0 bases at V and 4 bases at J, with 6 bases between. CDR1 and CDR2 from the germline V gene are MRHNA and SNTAGT. This chain's CDR3 is CASSDSRSTGELFF. In DNA, the CDR3 is TGTGCCAGCAGTGACTCTCGTAGCACCGGGGAGCTGTTTTTT.

This clonotype was observed a handful of times. The J gene is TRBJ2-1, the V gene TRBV19, with 10 bases aligning to TRBD2. V lost 7 bases to trimming and J lost 8 bases; unmatched junction nucleotides: 5. The CDR3 spans 13 residues. Germline V gene data show CDR1 as LNHDA and CDR2 as SQIVND (reference sequence). DNA for the CDR3: TGTGCCAGTAATCCTAGCGGGAGCGATGAGCAGTTCTTC. Amino acids: CASNPSGSDEQFF.

This clonotype was counted at least ten times. The chain recombines TRBV6-1 with TRBJ1-1; D possibly corresponds to TRBD1 (5 bases). The CDR3 has 14 residues. Trimming stripped 1 base from V and 14 bases from J, with 20 bases between. Germline-derived CDR1 and CDR2 are MNHNS and SASEGT. For the CDR3, the DNA is TGTGCCAGCAGTGAAGGGAACAGGCCTACGATAGTGTTCTTT. Protein product: CASSEGNRPTIVFF.

Many counts were recorded for this clonotype. The rearrangement links TRBV12-3 or TRBV12-4 to TRBJ2-5, with D possibly being TRBD1 (5 bases). V shed 1 base and J shed 4 bases, with 7 bases lying between them. This CDR3 region has 13 residues. In DNA form, the CDR3 reads TGTGCCAGCAGTTTAGTGCAGGGAGAGACCCAGTACTTC. Encoded protein: CASSLVQGETQYF.

Many counts were recorded for this clonotype. This rearrangement joins TRBV10-3 to TRBJ2-2; 10 bases are shared with TRBD2. The V and J ends lost 6 bases and 3 bases, in that order; junction bases with no gene match: 4. Germline lookup yields CDR1 ENHRY and CDR2 SYGVKD. CDR3 length: 15 residues. As DNA, the CDR3 is TGTGCCATCAGGTCGCTAGCGGGGGACACCGGGGAGCTGTTTTTT. It translates to CAIRSLAGDTGELFF.

This clonotype was counted ten times or more. This CDR3 is CASSLQWTGGTEAFF. DNA of the CDR3: TGTGCCAGCAGCTTACAATGGACAGGGGGCACTGAAGCTTTCTTT. The J gene is TRBJ1-1, the V gene TRBV7-2; TRBD1 agrees at 10 bases. Trimming took 2 bases from V and 4 from J; bases not matched to a gene: 4. The length of the CDR3 is 15 residues. Germline loops: CDR1 SGHTA, CDR2 FQGNSA. Full variable domain (remainder filled in from reference TRBV7-2 and TRBJ1-1): GAGVSQSPSNKVTEKGKDVELRCDPISGHTALYWYRQSLGQGLEFLIYFQGNSAPDKSGLPSDRFSAERTGGSVSTLTIQRTQQEDSAVYLCASSLQWTGGTEAFFGQGTRLTVV.

The V gene is TRBV4-1, the J gene TRBJ2-2, with 10 positions matching TRBD2. The trim removed 0 bases at V and 7 bases at J, leaving 5 bases unmatched. Germline loops: CDR1 MGHRA, CDR2 YSYEKL. The length of the CDR3 is 16 residues. The CDR3 sequence is CASSQERVAGGGELFF. DNA of the CDR3: TGCGCCAGCAGCCAAGAAAGGGTAGCGGGAGGCGGGGAGCTGTTTTTT.

The table lists this clonotype with many counts. V gene TRBV7-2 combines with J gene TRBJ2-7; 7 nucleotides agree with TRBD1. V was pared by 5 bases and J by 5 bases, with 9 bases of the junction left unmatched. Germline values: CDR1 SGHTA, CDR2 FQGNSA. CDR3 size: 14 residues. In DNA, the CDR3 is TGTGCCAGCAGCAAATCGACAGGGCACCACGAGCAGTACTTC. As protein: CASSKSTGHHEQYF.

The sample holds many counts of this clonotype. This may be a read error: a much more frequent sequence differs by one nucleotide. The chain has TRBV28 and TRBJ1-2; 9 positions agree with TRBD1. This CDR3 region has 13 residues. J was trimmed by 4 bases and V by 7 bases; bases with no gene match: 4. CDR1 is MDHEN and CDR2 is SYDVKM in the germline V gene. The CDR3, as DNA: TGTGCCAGCACCTCGACAGGGGGCTATGGCTACACCTTC. Encoded protein: CASTSTGGYGYTF.

There are many counts of this clonotype. V usage is TRBV28 and J usage is TRBJ2-5, with 11 bases lining up with TRBD2. The junction had 4 bases not matched to a gene; V was cut back by 6 bases and J by 4 bases. Germline lookup yields CDR1 MDHEN and CDR2 SYDVKM. The CDR3 contains 14 residues. The CDR3 DNA sequence: TGTGCCAGCAGACTCGGACTAGCGGGAGAGACCCAGTACTTC. It codes for CASRLGLAGETQYF.

This chain links TRBV6-1 with TRBJ1-2, with TRBD1 as a possible D gene (6 bases). CDR3 length: 15 amino acids. The ends were cut back, 0 bases at V and 3 bases at J, with 11 bases in the middle. From germline, CDR1 is MNHNS and CDR2 SASEGT. This CDR3 is CASSEAPGGHYGYTF. CDR3 nucleotide sequence: TGTGCCAGCAGTGAAGCGCCCGGGGGGCACTATGGCTACACCTTC.

This clonotype occurred a few times. CDR3 in DNA: TGTGCCAGTAGCCGGGAAACTAGCGGGGAGAAGAACACCGGGGAGCTGTTTTTT. Translated, it gives CASSRETSGEKNTGELFF. This rearrangement joins TRBV19 to TRBJ2-2, with 10 bases matching TRBD2. This CDR3 has 18 amino acids. The junction had 11 bases not matched to a gene; V was cut back by 6 bases and J by 1 base. CDR1 and CDR2 from the germline V gene are LNHDA and SQIVND (reference sequence).

This clonotype was detected ten times or more. The chain joins TRBV7-9 to TRBJ1-2; tentative D call: TRBD1 (6 bases). CDR1 is SEHNR and CDR2 is FQNEAQ in the germline V gene (reference sequence). The CDR3 has 16 amino acids. Trimming removed 5 bases from V and 0 bases from J, with 16 bases in between. For the CDR3, the DNA is TGTGCCAGCAGCGAGGGGACAAGGCTCCCTAACTATGGCTACACCTTC. It specifies CASSEGTRLPNYGYTF.

This clonotype showed up just a few times. The chain uses TRBV12-3 or TRBV12-4 and TRBJ2-4, with TRBD1 as a possible D gene (6 bases). The CDR3 is made up of 12 amino acids. Trimming left V 6 bases short and J 9 bases short, with 12 bases between. In DNA, the CDR3 is TGTGCCAGCAGGCCAGGGGATGGCATTCAGTACTTC. This gives the protein CASRPGDGIQYF.

This clonotype occurred many times. The V and J genes are TRBV5-1 and TRBJ1-2; D is ambiguous. This CDR3 has 13 residues. Germline-derived CDR1 and CDR2 are SGHRS and YFSETQ. Trimming took off 0 bases at V and 6 bases at J, with 9 bases between the two ends. The CDR3 here is CASSLVGGNGYTF. The CDR3 nucleotides read TGCGCCAGCAGCTTGGTAGGTGGAAATGGCTACACCTTC.

The chain joins TRBV5-1 to TRBJ2-2; TRBD2 matches 7 bases. The germline CDR1 and CDR2 sequences are SGHRS and YFSETQ. CDR3 length: 18 residues. V shed 0 bases and J 4 bases; nucleotides not matched to a gene: 12. The CDR3 sequence: CASSLVAGGSSGTGELFF. The CDR3 coding sequence is TGCGCCAGCAGCTTGGTAGCGGGTGGTTCTTCCGGCACCGGGGAGCTGTTTTTT.

This clonotype appeared many times. The chain links TRBV19 to TRBJ2-7, with D possibly matching TRBD1 (6 bases). CDR3 length equals 14 residues. CDR1 and CDR2 from the germline V gene are LNHDA and SQIVND (reference sequence). The V gene lost 3 bases and the J gene lost 2 bases, with 11 bases spanning the gap. CDR3 sequence (DNA): TGTGCCAGTAGTATGGCGCAGGGGCCCTACGAGCAGTACTTC. It encodes CASSMAQGPYEQYF.

The CDR3 sequence is CASSLALTGELFF. The DNA for the CDR3 is TGTGCCAGCAGTTTGGCCCTCACCGGGGAGCTGTTTTTT. The rearrangement uses TRBV12-3 or TRBV12-4 and TRBJ2-2; D not resolved. V was cut by 3 bases and J by 4 bases, with 6 bases left in between. This CDR3 region has 13 residues.

This clonotype was recorded at least ten times. The V and J genes are TRBV11-2 and TRBJ2-1; D possibly corresponds to TRBD2 (7 bases). This CDR3 comprises 20 residues. Trimming stripped 0 bases from V and 6 bases from J, with 27 bases between. Germline lookup yields CDR1 SGHAT and CDR2 FQNNGV. CDR3 amino acids: CASSLDRPWVEEGGGNEQFF. CDR3 DNA sequence: TGTGCCAGCAGCTTAGATCGGCCTTGGGTAGAAGAGGGAGGGGGCAATGAGCAGTTCTTC.

This clonotype has a count of ten or more. The rearrangement uses TRBV27 and TRBJ2-7; perhaps TRBD2 as D (6 bases). V lost 3 bases to trimming and J lost 0 bases, with 18 bases between them. Germline lookup yields CDR1 MNHEY and CDR2 SMNVEV (reference sequence). The CDR3 spans 17 residues. The DNA for the CDR3 is TGTGCCAGCAGTTTTTCAGCGGGTCAGATCCGCTCCTACGAGCAGTACTTC. Translated: CASSFSAGQIRSYEQYF.

This clonotype was recorded at least ten times. The chain is built from TRBV7-2 and TRBJ2-5; a possible D gene is TRBD1 (8 bases). The CDR3 runs to 14 residues. Germline V CDR1 and CDR2: SGHTA, FQGNSA. V was shortened by 7 bases and J by 5 bases, with 17 bases between the two germline ends. CDR3 nucleotides: TGTGCCAGCACCTACAGGGGGGGACAGGAGACCCAGTACTTC. Protein: CASTYRGGQETQYF.

This clonotype was picked up many times. The chain couples TRBV28 to TRBJ2-7, with D maybe TRBD1 (5 bases). CDR3 size: 13 residues. Trimming removed 6 bases from V and 2 bases from J, with 11 bases in between. The germline gives CDR1 MDHEN, CDR2 SYDVKM. The CDR3 loop is CASSLDTTYEQYF. DNA of the CDR3: TGTGCCAGCAGCTTGGACACTACCTACGAGCAGTACTTC. Full variable domain (rest looked up from reference TRBV28 and TRBJ2-7): DVKVTQSSRYLVKRTGEKVFLECVQDMDHENMFWYRQDPGLGLRLIYFSYDVKMKEKGDIPEGYSVSREKKERFSLILESASTNQTSMYLCASSLDTTYEQYFGPGTRLTVT.